The 24 T cell receptor beta chains given below trace back to one sample, sequenced in a study of cytomegalovirus exposure and HLA in healthy donors. The study ran its PCR with 60 Vbeta and 13 Jbeta primers. Profiled with immunoSEQ multiplex PCR; TCRdb holds only in-frame clones, not every one. This sample yields approximately 150,000 clones, of which about 80% are seen a single time; about 4.7% belongs to the top ten. The sequencing input was PBMCs. The receptor set was obtained from a young man in good health and CMV-seronegative.

The V and J genes are TRBV6-1 and TRBJ2-7, with 8 nucleotides matching TRBD1. Per germline, CDR1 MNHNS and CDR2 SASEGT. Germline trimming cut 8 bases from V and 2 bases from J; bases unmatched to any gene: 5. The CDR3 is made up of 13 amino acids. In DNA form, the CDR3 reads TGTGCCAGCGATGACAGGGGTGCCTACGAGCAGTACTTC. Translating gives CASDDRGAYEQYF.

The chain carries TRBV4-3 and TRBJ2-7, with a tentative D call TRBD2 (6 bases). V was cut by 1 base and J by 4 bases, with 11 bases left in between. CDR3 size: 14 residues. The germline V gene has CDR1 LGHNA and CDR2 YSLEER. Here the CDR3 reads CASSQGLGAYEQYF. CDR3 DNA: TGCGCCAGCAGCCAAGGACTAGGGGCTTACGAGCAGTACTTC.

V usage is TRBV5-4 and J usage is TRBJ2-1; TRBD2 matches 7 bases. CDR1 and CDR2 (germline): SGHNT, YYREEE (reference sequence). This CDR3 region has 15 residues. J gave up 4 bases and V 2 bases, and 6 bases lay outside the gene matches. This CDR3 reads CASSLGSGVYNEQFF. The CDR3 DNA follows: TGTGCCAGCAGCTTAGGGAGCGGGGTTTACAATGAGCAGTTCTTC.

This chain uses TRBV30 with TRBJ1-2; D unresolved. Germline CDR1 is GTSNPN and CDR2 is SVGIG (reference sequence). The CDR3 extends over 10 amino acids. Trimming removed 4 bases from V and 8 bases from J, with 8 bases in between. CDR3 amino acids: CAWKVQGYTF. The CDR3 DNA follows: TGTGCCTGGAAAGTACAGGGCTACACCTTC.

V usage is TRBV7-9 and J usage is TRBJ1-4, with no clear D. Germline CDR1 is SEHNR and CDR2 is FQNEAQ (reference sequence). V lost 5 bases to trimming and J lost 4 bases, with 11 bases between them. The CDR3 totals 14 residues. The CDR3 nucleotides are TGTGCCAGCAGCAGGACGGGGAGTAATGAAAAACTGTTTTTT. Its translation: CASSRTGSNEKLFF.

The CDR3 region is CASSRDTYQPQHF. The CDR3 coding sequence is TGTGCCAGCTCAAGGGACACTTATCAGCCCCAGCATTTT. The chain couples TRBV18 to TRBJ1-5, with a tentative D call TRBD1 (6 bases). The CDR3 length is 13 residues. Germline values: CDR1 KGHSH, CDR2 LQKENI. V lost 5 bases, J lost 5 bases, and 10 bases lay in between.

J is TRBJ1-5 and V is TRBV7-2, with 7 nucleotides matching TRBD1. Germline lookup yields CDR1 SGHTA and CDR2 FQGNSA. V was pared by 3 bases and J by 10 bases, with 12 bases of the junction left unmatched. The CDR3 has 15 amino acids. The CDR3 coding sequence is TGTGCCAGCAGCTTTGCAAAGGGGGCTTCGGGTCCCCAGCATTTT. Its protein is CASSFAKGASGPQHF.

As to this clone: One junction end does not reproduce the germline sequence, and a read error may be involved. The gene calls are TRBV7-3 and TRBJ2-4; TRBD1 might be the D (5 bases). The germline gives CDR1 SGHTA, CDR2 FQGTGA. The length of the CDR3 is 16 residues. CDR3 coding DNA: TGTTCCAGCAGCTTAAAGCAGGGCAGAATAGAAAACATTCAGTACTTC. It encodes CSSSLKQGRIENIQYF.

The chain uses TRBV29-1 and TRBJ2-7; 8 bases agree with TRBD1. CDR3 length: 13 amino acids. V lost 6 bases, J lost 3 bases, and 7 bases stayed unmatched. Germline V CDR1 and CDR2: SQVTM, ANQGSEA. In DNA form, the CDR3 reads TGCAGCGTGTCCGGGACAGGCTTCTACGAGCAGTACTTC. Translating it yields CSVSGTGFYEQYF.

As to this clone: A read error may produce the germline difference seen at one junction end. V usage is TRBV7-8 and J usage is TRBJ1-5; 8 nucleotides match TRBD1. In germline, CDR1 is SGHVS, CDR2 FQNEAQ. The CDR3 extends over 17 amino acids. The CDR3 DNA reads TGTGCCAACAGCCCCTCAATCCGACAGGGGCCTAATCAGCCCCAGCATTTT. Amino acids: CANSPSIRQGPNQPQHF.

V usage is TRBV27 and J usage is TRBJ1-2; 8 bases line up with TRBD1. This CDR3 has 14 residues. V was pared by 5 bases and J by 8 bases, with 10 bases of the junction left unmatched. Germline V gene lookup returns CDR1 MNHEY and CDR2 SMNVEV (reference sequence). CDR3 residues: CASSLGQGVGGYTF. The CDR3 nucleotides read TGTGCCAGCAGTCTCGGACAGGGAGTGGGGGGCTACACCTTC.

DNA of the CDR3: TGCAGCGTTGAAGATGGCACTAGCGGGATTTCCGAGCAGTACTTC. Protein product: CSVEDGTSGISEQYF. This chain connects TRBV29-1 to TRBJ2-7, with 10 bases matching TRBD2. Germline V gene data show CDR1 as SQVTM and CDR2 as ANQGSEA. The V gene end was trimmed by 0 bases and the J gene end by 6 bases; junction bases not matched to a gene: 8. The CDR3 covers 15 residues.

The chain couples TRBV28 to TRBJ2-1, with TRBD1 as a possible D gene (6 bases). Germline CDR1 reads MDHEN; CDR2 reads SYDVKM. This CDR3 has 12 amino acids. Trimming left V 2 bases short and J 10 bases short, with 9 bases between. The CDR3 loop is CASSLTDREQFF. In DNA, the CDR3 is TGTGCCAGCAGTTTAACGGACAGAGAGCAGTTCTTC.

The CDR3: CASSSRLAGTSYEQYF. In nucleotides, the CDR3 is TGTGCCAGCAGCTCCAGACTAGCGGGGACCTCCTACGAGCAGTACTTC. The V and J genes are TRBV7-8 and TRBJ2-5; TRBD2 matches at 11 bases. TRBJ2-7 explains the end of the DNA better; the J call may be wrong. CDR3 size: 16 residues. Per germline, CDR1 SGHVS and CDR2 FQNEAQ.

This clone has a handful of counts. The chain carries TRBV12-5 and TRBJ2-7, with 10 bases that match TRBD1. The CDR3 is made up of 14 amino acids. Germline V gene data show CDR1 as LGHNT and CDR2 as FRNRAP. Trimming cost V 6 bases and J 3 bases; bases outside gene matches: 5. This CDR3 is CASGTGTGVYEQYF. The CDR3 nucleotides read TGTGCTAGTGGCACCGGGACAGGGGTCTACGAGCAGTACTTC.

This rearrangement joins TRBV2 to TRBJ2-1; no firm D call. The germline V and J ends were trimmed by 2 bases and 0 bases, with 5 bases remaining between them. Per germline, CDR1 SNHLY and CDR2 FYNNEI. This CDR3 region has 14 residues. The CDR3 region is CASSERVSYNEQFF. DNA for the CDR3: TGTGCCAGCAGTGAACGCGTCTCCTACAATGAGCAGTTCTTC.

The chain carries TRBV28 and TRBJ2-1; TRBD2 matches 10 bases. The CDR3 length is 16 residues. Trimming removed 3 bases from V and 15 bases from J; junction bases left unmatched: 17. Germline V gene lookup returns CDR1 MDHEN and CDR2 SYDVKM. Written as DNA, the CDR3 is TGTGCCAGCAGTTTGCACCCGGTGGTAGCGGGGGGTCATTCGTTCTTC. It encodes CASSLHPVVAGGHSFF.

The V call is TRBV9, the J call TRBJ1-2; D unresolved. Trimming left V 8 bases short and J 6 bases short, with 32 bases between. Germline V gene data show CDR1 as SGDLS and CDR2 as YYNGEE. The CDR3 totals 18 residues. The CDR3: CARGAKTLSLCPLNGYTF. CDR3 sequence (DNA): TGTGCCAGGGGAGCCAAGACTTTGAGCCTTTGTCCTTTGAATGGCTACACCTTC.

The J gene is TRBJ2-7, the V gene TRBV14; a weak D match, TRBD1 (5 bases). Trimming took 5 bases from V and 2 from J, leaving 16 bases between them. This CDR3 spans 15 amino acids. The germline gives CDR1 SGHDN, CDR2 FVKESK. CDR3 coding DNA: TGTGCCAGCAGCGTCGACCAGGGCCAAACCTACGAGCAGTACTTC. Its translation is CASSVDQGQTYEQYF.

This chain links TRBV5-6 with TRBJ1-2; D perhaps matches TRBD1 (5 bases). The CDR3 totals 14 residues. From germline, CDR1 is SGHDT and CDR2 YYEEEE. V was trimmed by 0 bases and J by 6 bases, leaving 12 bases between them. The CDR3 nucleotides are TGTGCCAGCAGCTTGGTTGGCCTCAGGGATGGCTACACCTTC. Its protein product is CASSLVGLRDGYTF. Using reference TRBV5-6 and TRBJ1-2 for the parts outside the CDR3, the full variable domain is DAGVTQSPTHLIKTRGQQVTLRCSPKSGHDTVSWYQQALGQGPQFIFQYYEEEERQRGNFPDRFSGHQFPNYSSELNVNALLLGDSALYLCASSLVGLRDGYTFGSGTRLTVV.

CDR3: CASSPRGTSEQYF. CDR3 in DNA: TGTGCCAGCAGTCCCCGTGGGACTTCCGAGCAGTACTTC. The chain links TRBV27 to TRBJ2-7, with D perhaps TRBD2 (6 bases). The CDR3 extends over 13 amino acids. CDR1 is MNHEY, CDR2 SMNVEV, per germline (reference sequence). Trimming took off 5 bases at V and 6 bases at J, with 14 bases between the two ends.

The genes are TRBV9 and TRBJ2-3, with 7 bases fitting TRBD2. The CDR3 consists of 14 residues. Germline CDR1 and CDR2: SGDLS and YYNGEE. V shed 2 bases and J 4 bases; nucleotides not matched to a gene: 4. The CDR3 nucleotides read TGTGCCAGCAGCGTTGAAGGGAGGGCAGATACGCAGTATTTT. It codes for CASSVEGRADTQYF.

This rearrangement joins TRBV29-1 to TRBJ2-1, with 8 bases aligning to TRBD2. The CDR3 spans 15 residues. Trimming took 6 bases from V and 0 from J; bases not matched to a gene: 7. CDR1 is SQVTM, CDR2 ANQGSEA, per germline. The CDR3 protein is CSVGISGSSYNEQFF. The CDR3 region has the DNA TGCAGCGTAGGTATAAGCGGGAGCTCCTACAATGAGCAGTTCTTC.

The CDR3: CSVGGAAYNEQFF. For the CDR3, the DNA is TGCAGCGTTGGCGGAGCTGCCTACAATGAGCAGTTCTTC. The chain has TRBV29-1 and TRBJ2-1; D is unresolved. The CDR3 has 13 residues. Deletions cut 4 bases from V and 2 bases from J, with 9 bases between. CDR1 and CDR2 from the germline V gene are SQVTM and ANQGSEA.